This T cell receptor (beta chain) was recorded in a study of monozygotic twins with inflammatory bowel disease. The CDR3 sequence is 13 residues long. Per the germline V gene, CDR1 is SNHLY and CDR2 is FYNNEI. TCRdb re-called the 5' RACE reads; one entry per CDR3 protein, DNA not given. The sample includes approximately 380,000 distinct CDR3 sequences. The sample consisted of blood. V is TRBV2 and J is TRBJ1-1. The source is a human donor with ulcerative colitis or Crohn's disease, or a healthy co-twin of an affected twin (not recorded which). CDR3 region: CASSNGLNTEAFF.